This TCR beta chain was sequenced during a study of cytomegalovirus exposure and HLA in healthy donors. Study conclusions and caveats: As was reported, the classifier diagnosed cytomegalovirus status with high specificity and sensitivity. Listed as cytomegalovirus-associated were 150 or so TCR beta chains. First-cohort TCR clusters tended to co-occur in the approximately 130 validation repertoires, a later analysis found. Rarity held for most TCR sequences, but there were some public TCRs that occurred in many donors.

Worth noting for this clone: Its antigen is not known.

TCRdb keeps only in-frame clones here, not all; method: immunoSEQ multiplex PCR. The sample yields roughly 56,000 clones, roughly nine tenths seen once. The CDR3 sequence is 13 residues long. J was trimmed by 1 base and V by 8 bases; bases with no gene match: 6. CDR1 is GTSNPN and CDR2 is SVGIG in the germline V gene (reference sequence). V gene TRBV30 combines with J gene TRBJ1-1; 8 bases fit TRBD1. The sample was PBMCs. The clonotype comes from a woman aged 18-29 years in good health and CMV-seronegative. Here the CDR3 DNA reads TGTGCCGCAAGGGGACAGGCGAACACTGAAGCTTTCTTT. Translated: CAARGQANTEAFF.